The clone carrying this T cell receptor (beta chain) was observed at least ten times. Germline CDR1 LNHDA, CDR2 SQIVND (reference sequence). The V gene lost 2 bases and the J gene lost 0 bases, with 8 bases spanning the gap. The length of the CDR3 is 15 residues. Categorization into cohorts depended on clinical history that participants reported. Per the original data handling: Using reference gene primer amplification, nucleated cell counts were estimated. Data came from immunoSEQ multiplex PCR; TCRdb stores just in-frame clones and leaves some out. That table furnishes V, J and clone size, whereas the DNA furnished D and trimming. The sample contains around 190,000 clones, around three quarters of which appear only once. The sample is drawn from a study of blood T cell repertoires in COVID-19. Study details: COVID-19 samples from acute and convalescent phases originated in the United States, Italy and Spain.

The clonotype originates from a woman aged 45-59 years with acute COVID-19. The sequenced sample was PBMCs or T cells enriched from blood (not recorded which). The gene calls are TRBV19 and TRBJ1-5; D is unclear. The CDR3 sequence: CASSITRDSNQPQHF. CDR3 sequence (DNA): TGTGCCAGTAGTATAACACGGGATAGCAATCAGCCCCAGCATTTT.